This note documents a single T cell receptor (beta chain) sequence. This entry belongs to a study of brain metastases from non-small cell lung cancer. The protocol was immunoSEQ multiplex PCR, while the TCRdb copy is restricted to in-frame clones and leaves out a portion. The repertoire holds around 1,200 clones, with approximately 89% as singletons. V was trimmed by 5 bases and J by 1 base, leaving 9 bases between them. This CDR3 region has 14 residues. Germline loops: CDR1 MNHEY, CDR2 SVGAGI. The sample was tumor-adjacent normal tissue. The chain is built from TRBV6-5 and TRBJ1-3, with D unresolved. The receptor comes from a donor older than 35 with non-small cell lung cancer. Here the CDR3 DNA reads TGTGCCAGCAGTACCCCCGGGTCTGGAAACACCATATATTTT. This sequence encodes CASSTPGSGNTIYF.